This is a list of T cell receptor beta chains from one sample in a study of control samples from healthy donors and cancer patients. Clones were read by immunoSEQ multiplex PCR, and TCRdb kept only the in-frame ones, dropping some. The repertoire holds 95,000 to 100,000 clones, with more than 85% as singletons. Sequencing was carried out using blood. These receptors all stem from a man aged 25 to 45 in good health. CDR3s include the opening cysteine and the closing phenylalanine or tryptophan. The D gene is left open where the match is weak. Clone sizes are given selectively: once, few, many, or a class where the clone is expanded.

clone size,D gene,J gene,V gene,CDR3 protein,CDR3 DNA
-,-,TRBJ2-3,TRBV2,CASSVDLASTDTQYF,TGTGCCAGCAGTGTCGACTTAGCGAGCACAGATACGCAGTATTTT
-,-,TRBJ1-6,TRBV6-1,CASSGGLSSYNSPLHF,TGTGCCAGCAGTGGGGGTTTGAGCTCCTATAATTCACCCCTCCACTTT
-,-,TRBJ2-1,TRBV6-2/TRBV6-3,CASSRTSGAPYNEQFF,TGTGCCAGCAGTCGGACCTCGGGGGCCCCCTACAATGAGCAGTTCTTC
-,-,TRBJ1-4,TRBV12-3/TRBV12-4,CASSFFVEKLFF,TGTGCCAGCAGTTTTTTTGTTGAAAAACTGTTTTTT
many,-,TRBJ1-1,TRBV14,CASSPQMGGEAFF,TGTGCCAGCAGCCCTCAAATGGGGGGTGAAGCTTTCTTT
-,-,TRBJ2-3,TRBV5-1,CASSLGQLFTDTQYF,TGCGCCAGCAGCTTGGGGCAGCTATTCACAGATACGCAGTATTTT
few,-,TRBJ1-5,TRBV19,CASGSTGGNNQPQHF,TGTGCCAGTGGCTCGACAGGCGGAAACAATCAGCCCCAGCATTTT
-,-,TRBJ1-1,TRBV11-1,CASSLGLMNTEAFF,TGTGCCAGCAGCTTAGGACTGATGAACACTGAAGCTTTCTTT
-,TRBD1,TRBJ1-2,TRBV9,CASGPTGTGFYGYTF,TGTGCCAGCGGACCCACCGGGACAGGGTTCTATGGCTACACCTTC
-,-,TRBJ1-2,TRBV7-2,CASSLPAGRGGYTF,TGTGCCAGCAGCTTACCCGCGGGGCGCGGAGGCTACACCTTC
-,-,TRBJ1-2,TRBV11-2,CASSPLPGLGYGYTF,TGTGCCAGCAGCCCCCTCCCAGGGCTAGGCTATGGCTACACCTTC
-,-,TRBJ2-3,TRBV4-1,CASSQEWGGYTDTQYF,TGCGCCAGCAGCCAAGAATGGGGCGGGTACACAGATACGCAGTATTTT
once,-,TRBJ2-3,TRBV3-1/TRBV3-2,CASSQDRGYYTDTQYF,TGTGCCAGCAGCCAAGATAGGGGCTACTACACAGATACGCAGTATTTT
-,-,TRBJ2-7,TRBV29-1,CSHLGDSYEQYF,TGCAGCCACCTGGGTGACTCCTACGAGCAGTACTTC
-,-,TRBJ2-1,TRBV7-9,CASSLVSFLDNEQFF,TGTGCCAGCAGCTTAGTGTCATTTCTCGACAATGAGCAGTTCTTC
once,-,TRBJ2-4,TRBV15,CATSGGAELAKNIQYF,TGTGCCACCAGCGGAGGGGCAGAGCTAGCCAAAAACATTCAGTACTTC
-,TRBD1,TRBJ1-4,TRBV10-1,CASRTGTGVLGEKLFF,TGCGCCAGCAGAACCGGGACAGGGGTCCTCGGTGAAAAACTGTTTTTT
few,-,TRBJ2-7,TRBV5-1,CASSGWNYEQYF,TGCGCCAGCAGCGGGTGGAACTACGAGCAGTACTTC
many,TRBD1,TRBJ1-5,TRBV12-3/TRBV12-4,CASSKTGVQPQHF,TGTGCCAGCAGCAAGACAGGGGTCCAGCCCCAGCATTTT
-,TRBD1,TRBJ1-1,TRBV6-5,CASSYDRVGSEAFF,TGTGCCAGCAGTTACGACAGGGTAGGGTCTGAAGCTTTCTTT
-,-,TRBJ2-2,TRBV14,CATRTTWTGELFF,TGTGCCACCCGGACAACGTGGACCGGGGAGCTGTTTTTT
once,TRBD1,TRBJ1-2,TRBV11-2,CASSSLGIRGPYGYTF,TGTGCCAGCAGCAGCTTAGGTATAAGGGGGCCCTATGGCTACACCTTC
-,-,TRBJ1-1,TRBV12-3/TRBV12-4,CASSITGYTEAFF,TGTGCCAGCAGTATAACAGGGTACACTGAAGCTTTCTTT
-,-,TRBJ1-1,TRBV5-8,CASSLVQGEAFF,TGTGCCAGCAGCTTGGTTCAGGGGGAAGCTTTCTTT
-,TRBD1,TRBJ2-7,TRBV28,CASSSPRTGSYEQYF,TGTGCCAGCAGCTCGCCTCGGACAGGCTCCTACGAGCAGTACTTC
-,TRBD1,TRBJ2-7,TRBV11-2,CASSRQDRGEQYF,TGTGCCAGCAGCCGTCAAGACAGGGGCGAGCAGTACTTC
-,-,TRBJ1-2,TRBV6-5,CASISAGANYGYTF,TGTGCCAGCATCTCGGCCGGCGCCAACTATGGCTACACCTTC
-,-,TRBJ2-1,TRBV24-1,CATSDDRTVPLHEQFF,TGTGCCACCAGTGATGATAGGACGGTTCCACTCCATGAGCAGTTCTTC
few,-,TRBJ2-3,TRBV24-1,CATSDRPGDTQYF,TGTGCCACCAGTGACCGACCGGGAGATACGCAGTATTTT
-,-,TRBJ1-5,TRBV6-6,CASSSEGWVQPQHF,TGTGCCAGCAGTTCTGAGGGGTGGGTTCAGCCCCAGCATTTT
-,-,TRBJ2-1,TRBV3-1/TRBV3-2,CASGRDPRYNEQFF,TGTGCCAGCGGCAGGGACCCCCGTTACAATGAGCAGTTCTTC
-,TRBD1,TRBJ1-2,TRBV4-2,CASSREGQGSYTF,TGTGCCAGCAGCCGGGAGGGACAGGGGAGCTACACCTTC
-,-,TRBJ1-4,TRBV28,CASSGQLREKLFF,TGTGCCAGCAGTGGACAGTTGAGGGAAAAACTGTTTTTT
-,-,TRBJ2-7,TRBV2,CASSEWWQTPEQYF,TGTGCCAGCAGTGAATGGTGGCAAACCCCCGAGCAGTACTTC
-,-,TRBJ1-2,TRBV5-8,CASSLEWGPYGYTF,TGTGCCAGCAGCTTGGAGTGGGGCCCCTATGGCTACACCTTC
-,-,TRBJ2-5,TRBV7-9,CASSLTQDFQETQYF,TGTGCCAGCAGCTTAACCCAGGACTTCCAAGAGACCCAGTACTTC
-,-,TRBJ2-3,TRBV4-1,CASSHGQGSTSTDTQYF,TGCGCCAGCAGCCATGGACAAGGGTCGACTAGCACAGATACGCAGTATTTT
-,TRBD2,TRBJ2-1,TRBV9,CASSVASGNNEQFF,TGTGCCAGCAGCGTGGCTAGCGGTAACAATGAGCAGTTCTTC
-,TRBD2,TRBJ2-7,TRBV27,CASSLKSGRAYEQYF,TGTGCCAGCAGTTTAAAAAGCGGGAGGGCCTACGAGCAGTACTTC
-,-,TRBJ1-6,TRBV4-3,CASSPGWGNSPLHF,TGCGCCAGCAGCCCAGGTTGGGGCAATTCACCCCTCCACTTT
-,-,TRBJ2-7,TRBV5-4,CASSLDQRSSYEQYF,TGTGCCAGCAGCTTGGATCAGCGCAGCTCCTACGAGCAGTACTTC